This T cell receptor beta chain was sequenced during a study of T-cell reconstitution after alpha-beta-depleted transplantation in children. V was trimmed by 1 base and J by 0 bases, leaving 8 bases between them. Germline CDR1 is SGHTS and CDR2 is YDEGEE. The CDR3 runs to 15 residues. The authors prepared the TCRbeta library with unique molecular identifiers. MiXCR was run by TCRdb on the PCR reads, yielding one entry per CDR3 protein. The data contain hundreds of thousands of distinct CDR3 sequences, roughly 14% of them singletons. In this sample, this clonotype turned up a few times. The V gene is TRBV5-8, the J gene TRBJ1-3; no clear D gene. Material: PBMCs, obtained from the stem cell graft. This TCR came from a human donor who donated a stem cell graft to a child with Fanconi anemia. CDR3 region: CASSLRQVSGNTIYF. For the CDR3, the DNA is TGTGCCAGCAGCTTGCGGCAAGTCTCTGGAAACACCATATATTTT.